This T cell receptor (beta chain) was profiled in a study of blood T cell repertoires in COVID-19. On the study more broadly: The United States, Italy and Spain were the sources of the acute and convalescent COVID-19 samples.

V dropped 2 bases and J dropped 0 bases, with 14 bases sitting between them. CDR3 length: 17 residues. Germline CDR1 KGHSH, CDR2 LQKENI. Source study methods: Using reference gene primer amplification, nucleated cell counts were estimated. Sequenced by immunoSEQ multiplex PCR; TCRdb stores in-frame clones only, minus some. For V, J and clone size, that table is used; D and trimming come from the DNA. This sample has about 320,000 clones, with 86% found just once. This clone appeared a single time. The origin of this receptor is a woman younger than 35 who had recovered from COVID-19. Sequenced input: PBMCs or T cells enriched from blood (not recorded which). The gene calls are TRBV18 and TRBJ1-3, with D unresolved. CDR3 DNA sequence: TGTGCCAGCTCACCAATCAATAGGGCGGGCTCTGGAAACACCATATATTTT. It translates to CASSPINRAGSGNTIYF.